The 22 T cell receptor beta chains below were found in one sample sequenced in a study of cytomegalovirus exposure and HLA in healthy donors. Data came from immunoSEQ multiplex PCR; TCRdb stores just in-frame clones and leaves some out. The repertoire holds 220,000 or so clones, approximately 90% seen once, with 0.8% to 1.2% in the top ten. Sequencing was performed on PBMCs. The receptor source for this set is a young woman in good health and CMV-seronegative.

The rearrangement joins TRBV5-4 to TRBJ2-3, with no clear D. V was cut by 3 bases and J by 4 bases, with 9 bases left in between. The CDR3 has 13 residues. Germline CDR1 is SGHNT and CDR2 is YYREEE (reference sequence). The CDR3: CASSSSVSDTQYF. The CDR3 DNA reads as TGTGCCAGCAGCTCTAGTGTGTCAGATACGCAGTATTTT.

V is TRBV6-5 and J is TRBJ2-2; 10 nucleotides match TRBD1. With 5 bases clipped from V and 6 bases from J, the junction kept 6 bases outside the gene matches. Per germline, CDR1 MNHEY and CDR2 SVGAGI. CDR3 length: 15 residues. CDR3 loop: CASSGDRGGPGELFF. The CDR3 DNA reads as TGTGCCAGCAGTGGGGACAGGGGTGGTCCCGGGGAGCTGTTTTTT.

This sequence joins TRBV27 and TRBJ1-1; maybe TRBD1 (6 bases). The germline gives CDR1 MNHEY, CDR2 SMNVEV (reference sequence). V was trimmed by 6 bases and J by 2 bases, leaving 16 bases between them. The CDR3 spans 15 residues. In DNA form, the CDR3 reads TGTGCCAGCAGCGCGGACAGCAGAGTAAACACTGAAGCTTTCTTT. Translated, it gives CASSADSRVNTEAFF.

This chain uses TRBV6-6 with TRBJ2-1; TRBD1 aligns across 9 bases. V was clipped by 5 bases and J by 5 bases; unmatched bases: 7. The CDR3 runs to 15 residues. Germline lookup yields CDR1 MNHNY and CDR2 SVGAGI (reference sequence). CDR3 residues: CASSPGQGKNNEQFF. CDR3 bases: TGTGCCAGCAGTCCAGGACAGGGGAAGAACAATGAGCAGTTCTTC.

V and J are TRBV6-5 and TRBJ2-7; the D gene is possibly TRBD2 (5 bases). The length of the CDR3 is 16 residues. Deletions cut 4 bases from V and 4 bases from J, with 20 bases between. Germline-derived CDR1 and CDR2 are MNHEY and SVGAGI. The chain's CDR3 is CASSFSRAPRGYEQYF. DNA of the CDR3: TGTGCCAGCAGTTTTTCCCGGGCCCCCAGAGGGTACGAGCAGTACTTC.

J is TRBJ2-7 and V is TRBV9; 10 bases are shared with TRBD1. Unmatched junction bases numbered 8, after V lost 3 bases and J lost 8 bases. Germline loops: CDR1 SGDLS, CDR2 YYNGEE. The CDR3 runs 14 residues. The DNA for the CDR3 is TGTGCCAGCAGCGCCCCGGGACAGGGGAGGAAGCAGTACTTC. This translates into CASSAPGQGRKQYF.

This rearrangement joins TRBV7-6 to TRBJ2-1, with 10 bases fitting TRBD2. From germline, CDR1 is SGHVS and CDR2 FNYEAQ. This CDR3 has 16 amino acids. V shed 4 bases, J shed 4 bases, and the junction held 7 bases outside the gene matches. The CDR3 coding sequence is TGTGCCAGCAGCTCGCCGACTAGCGGGCAATACAATGAGCAGTTCTTC. Translation: CASSSPTSGQYNEQFF.

The J gene is TRBJ1-2, the V gene TRBV28, with 9 bases identical to TRBD1. Germline V gives CDR1 MDHEN, CDR2 SYDVKM. The CDR3 spans 13 residues. The junction had 7 bases not matched to a gene; V was cut back by 6 bases and J by 8 bases. CDR3 region: CASRGTGQEGYTF. The CDR3 bases are TGTGCCAGCAGGGGGACAGGGCAGGAAGGCTACACCTTC.

This rearrangement joins TRBV28 to TRBJ2-3; 7 positions match TRBD2. J gave up 2 bases and V 6 bases, and 5 bases lay outside the gene matches. Germline V gene data show CDR1 as MDHEN and CDR2 as SYDVKM. The CDR3 sequence is 14 residues long. The CDR3 DNA reads TGTGCCAGCAGGCGGGACTATCCCACAGATACGCAGTATTTT. It translates to CASRRDYPTDTQYF.

The rearrangement uses TRBV19 and TRBJ2-2, with D unclear. The germline CDR1 and CDR2 sequences are LNHDA and SQIVND (reference sequence). V was clipped by 5 bases and J by 1 base, with 5 bases between them. The CDR3 runs 13 residues. CDR3 sequence: CASSLWNTGELFF. CDR3 sequence (DNA): TGTGCCAGTAGTCTATGGAACACCGGGGAGCTGTTTTTT.

This chain joins TRBV7-9 and TRBJ1-3, with unresolved D. V lost 1 base to trimming and J lost 0 bases, with 10 bases between them. The CDR3 covers 16 residues. Germline V gene lookup returns CDR1 SEHNR and CDR2 FQNEAQ (reference sequence). CDR3 in DNA: TGTGCCAGCAGCTTAGTTAACGGCGGCTCTGGAAACACCATATATTTT. It specifies CASSLVNGGSGNTIYF.

J is TRBJ2-1 and V is TRBV30, with TRBD1 matching over 7 bases. CDR1 and CDR2 (germline): GTSNPN, SVGIG (reference sequence). The ends lost 0 bases at V and 7 bases at J; junction bases unmatched: 18. This CDR3 has 18 residues. Here the CDR3 DNA reads TGTGCCTGGAGTGTTAACAGGGGTTTTTCGGGACGAGAGAATGAGCAGTTCTTC. It translates to CAWSVNRGFSGRENEQFF.

This clone was seen once. The CDR3 sequence: CASSEGRLIAFF. The CDR3 coding sequence is TGTGCCAGCAGTGAAGGCAGGCTTATAGCTTTCTTT. The gene calls are TRBV6-1 and TRBJ1-1, with D uncertain. This CDR3 has 12 amino acids. CDR1 is MNHNS, CDR2 SASEGT, per germline. The V and J ends lost 1 base and 10 bases respectively, with 10 bases between them.

The chain carries TRBV28 and TRBJ1-4; D remains unclear. CDR1 is MDHEN and CDR2 is SYDVKM in the germline V gene. The V end lost 8 bases, the J end lost 4 bases, and 11 bases lay between the germline ends. The CDR3 is made up of 13 amino acids. CDR3 region: CASVGVDNEKLFF. CDR3 sequence (DNA): TGTGCCAGCGTGGGAGTAGATAATGAAAAACTGTTTTTT. Using reference TRBV28 and TRBJ1-4 for the parts outside the CDR3, the full variable domain is DVKVTQSSRYLVKRTGEKVFLECVQDMDHENMFWYRQDPGLGLRLIYFSYDVKMKEKGDIPEGYSVSREKKERFSLILESASTNQTSMYLCASVGVDNEKLFFGSGTQLSVL.

J is TRBJ2-1 and V is TRBV14; 8 nucleotides match TRBD1. V shed 1 base, J shed 2 bases, and the junction held 4 bases outside the gene matches. From germline, CDR1 is SGHDN and CDR2 FVKESK. This CDR3 comprises 16 residues. The CDR3 sequence is CASSQGGQETYNEQFF. The CDR3 DNA reads TGTGCCAGCAGCCAAGGGGGACAGGAGACCTACAATGAGCAGTTCTTC.

The V gene is TRBV5-1, the J gene TRBJ1-1; D not certain. Germline V gene data show CDR1 as SGHRS and CDR2 as YFSETQ. The CDR3 runs 14 residues. The V end was cut by 0 bases, the J end by 1 base, with 7 bases between. The CDR3 nucleotides read TGCGCCAGCAGCTTGGTATCCCCGAACACTGAAGCTTTCTTT. It is translated as CASSLVSPNTEAFF.

The chain recombines TRBV27 with TRBJ2-2; no firm D call. Per germline, CDR1 MNHEY and CDR2 SMNVEV (reference sequence). V was cut by 7 bases and J by 5 bases, with 17 bases left in between. CDR3 length equals 15 residues. This CDR3 reads CASTPLGRPTGELFF. In DNA form, the CDR3 reads TGTGCCAGCACCCCCCTGGGCAGGCCTACCGGGGAGCTGTTTTTT.

This clone was observed a single time. The chain is built from TRBV19 and TRBJ1-1; D unclear. The V and J ends lost 11 bases and 1 base respectively, with 17 bases between them. This CDR3 comprises 14 residues. Germline values: CDR1 LNHDA, CDR2 SQIVND (reference sequence). CDR3 DNA: TGTGCCTCCAGTAGGAGCAGAACGAACACTGAAGCTTTCTTT. Translating it yields CASSRSRTNTEAFF.

The V call is TRBV30, the J call TRBJ1-6; the D gene is possibly TRBD1 (6 bases). This CDR3 has 12 amino acids. In germline, CDR1 is GTSNPN, CDR2 SVGIG (reference sequence). Between the trimmed V and J ends, which lost 3 bases and 7 bases, there was a span of 7 bases. The CDR3 region has the DNA TGTGCCTGGAGGGGGACAAATTCACCCCTCCACTTT. Translated, it gives CAWRGTNSPLHF.

The chain uses TRBV29-1 and TRBJ2-7; TRBD1 agrees at 8 bases. Looked up from germline, CDR1 is SQVTM and CDR2 is ANQGSEA. With 4 bases clipped from V and 6 bases from J, the junction kept 8 bases outside the gene matches. This CDR3 contains 13 residues. For the CDR3, the DNA is TGCAGCGTTGGACAGGGGACCCCCCTCGAGCAGTACTTC. Protein product: CSVGQGTPLEQYF.

This clone was detected once. Here the CDR3 DNA reads TGTGCCAGCAGCACCCCGACTAGCGGGCGACAAAAAAAATACGAGCAGTACTTC. Protein: CASSTPTSGRQKKYEQYF. The chain is built from TRBV7-6 and TRBJ2-7; 10 nucleotides align to TRBD2. V was clipped by 5 bases and J by 4 bases; unmatched bases: 17. Per the germline V gene, CDR1 is SGHVS and CDR2 is FNYEAQ. The CDR3 contains 18 residues.

This clone occurred once. This chain connects TRBV5-8 to TRBJ1-1, with a weak D call TRBD1 (5 bases). Deletions cut 7 bases from V and 0 bases from J, with 10 bases between. CDR3 length equals 13 residues. The V gene's germline CDR1 is SGHTS and CDR2 YDEGEE. As DNA, the CDR3 is TGTGCCAGCGGGAGGGGAATGAACACTGAAGCTTTCTTT. Protein product: CASGRGMNTEAFF.